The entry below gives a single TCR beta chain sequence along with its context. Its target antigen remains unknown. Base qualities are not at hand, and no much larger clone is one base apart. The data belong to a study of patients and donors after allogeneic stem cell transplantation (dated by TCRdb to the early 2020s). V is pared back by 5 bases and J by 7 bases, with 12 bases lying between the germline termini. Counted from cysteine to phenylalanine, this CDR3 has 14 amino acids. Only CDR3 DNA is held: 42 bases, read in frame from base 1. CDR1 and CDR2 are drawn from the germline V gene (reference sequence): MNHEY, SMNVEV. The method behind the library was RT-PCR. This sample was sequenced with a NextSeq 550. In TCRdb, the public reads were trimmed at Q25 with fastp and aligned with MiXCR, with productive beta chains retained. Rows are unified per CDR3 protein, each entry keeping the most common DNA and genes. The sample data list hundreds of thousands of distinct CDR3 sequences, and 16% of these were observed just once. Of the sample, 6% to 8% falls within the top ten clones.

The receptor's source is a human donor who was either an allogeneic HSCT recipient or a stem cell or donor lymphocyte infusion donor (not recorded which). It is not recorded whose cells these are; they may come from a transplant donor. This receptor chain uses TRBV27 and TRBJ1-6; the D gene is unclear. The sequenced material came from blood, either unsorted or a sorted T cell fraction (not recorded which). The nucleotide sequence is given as TGTGCCAGCAGTCCACGGCGGCAAAATTCACCCCTCCACTTT. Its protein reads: CASSPRRQNSPLHF.